This T cell receptor (beta chain) was sequenced in a study of cytomegalovirus exposure and HLA in healthy donors. Trimming left V 6 bases short and J 3 bases short, with 17 bases between. This CDR3 is 15 amino acids long. The germline gives CDR1 MGHRA, CDR2 YSYEKL. 60 Vbeta and 13 Jbeta primers were used in PCR. Data came from immunoSEQ multiplex PCR; TCRdb stores just in-frame clones and leaves some out. This sample has fewer than 200,000 clones, with approximately 72% found just once. General study results and limits: The authors listed roughly 150 TCR beta chains as cytomegalovirus-associated.

About this clone: Its antigen is unidentified.

The chain couples TRBV4-1 to TRBJ1-1; a possible D gene is TRBD1 (5 bases). The clonotype originates from a female donor in good health and CMV-seronegative. What was sequenced was PBMCs. This chain's CDR3 is CASSRGGNLDTEAFF. The DNA of the CDR3 is TGCGCCAGCAGTAGGGGAGGGAATTTGGACACTGAAGCTTTCTTT.